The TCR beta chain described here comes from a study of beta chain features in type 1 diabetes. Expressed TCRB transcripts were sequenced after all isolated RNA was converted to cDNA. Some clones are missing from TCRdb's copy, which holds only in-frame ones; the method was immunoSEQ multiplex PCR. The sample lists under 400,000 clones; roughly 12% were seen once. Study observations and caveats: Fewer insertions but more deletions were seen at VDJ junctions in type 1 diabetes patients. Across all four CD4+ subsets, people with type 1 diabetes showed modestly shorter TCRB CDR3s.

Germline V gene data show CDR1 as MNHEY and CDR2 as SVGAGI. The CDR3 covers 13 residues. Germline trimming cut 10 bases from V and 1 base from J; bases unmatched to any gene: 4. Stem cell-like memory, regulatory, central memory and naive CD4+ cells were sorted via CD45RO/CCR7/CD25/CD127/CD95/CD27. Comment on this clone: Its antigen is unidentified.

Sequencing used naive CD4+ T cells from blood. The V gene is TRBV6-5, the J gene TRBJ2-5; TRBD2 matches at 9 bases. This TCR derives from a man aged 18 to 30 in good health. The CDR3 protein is CATQLAGQETQYF. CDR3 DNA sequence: TGTGCCACTCAACTAGCGGGCCAAGAGACCCAGTACTTC.